The 27 T cell receptor beta chains given below trace back to one sample, sequenced in a study of shared clonotypes between healthy human individuals. Sequencing used immunoSEQ multiplex PCR; TCRdb keeps in-frame clones, though not all of them. The sample lists 400,000 to 600,000 clones; 75% to 80% were seen once. Sample: PBMCs. These receptors came from a middle-aged woman in good health. Some clones in this sample may be carry-over from other donors' samples.

The table lists this clone with a count of one. The rearrangement uses TRBV7-2 and TRBJ1-1; maybe TRBD1 (5 bases). V was cut by 0 bases and J by 1 base, with 21 bases left in between. There are 19 residues in the CDR3. Germline V CDR1 and CDR2: SGHTA, FQGNSA. In nucleotides, the CDR3 is TGTGCCAGCAGCTTAGCCCGGGGCCTTGGGCCCAGAACGAACACTGAAGCTTTCTTT. It yields the protein CASSLARGLGPRTNTEAFF.

V usage is TRBV5-4 and J usage is TRBJ1-2; D may be TRBD1 (5 bases). Looked up from germline, CDR1 is SGHNT and CDR2 is YYREEE (reference sequence). The CDR3 loop spans 14 amino acids. V was cut by 0 bases and J by 4 bases, with 10 bases left in between. The CDR3 bases are TGTGCCAGCAGCTTGGTAGCAGGGACCTATGGCTACACCTTC. This encodes CASSLVAGTYGYTF.

This rearrangement joins TRBV7-3 to TRBJ2-3; tentatively, D is TRBD1 or TRBD2 (5 bases each). Trimming took off 5 bases at V and 3 bases at J, with 18 bases between the two ends. CDR1 is SGHTA and CDR2 is FQGTGA in the germline V gene. The CDR3 covers 16 residues. CDR3 sequence: CASSPSSGRRTDTQYF. The DNA of the CDR3 is TGTGCCAGCAGCCCCTCCTCGGGGCGGAGGACAGATACGCAGTATTTT.

The chain recombines TRBV11-2 with TRBJ2-3, with 8 bases fitting TRBD2. After removal of 1 base from V and 1 base from J, the junction contained 10 bases not matched to a gene. The germline CDR1 and CDR2 sequences are SGHAT and FQNNGV. This CDR3 contains 18 residues. The CDR3 protein is CASSLGRLARARTDTQYF. Here the CDR3 DNA reads TGTGCCAGCAGCTTAGGAAGACTAGCGCGGGCACGCACAGATACGCAGTATTTT. The complete variable domain, with remaining parts taken from reference TRBV11-2 and TRBJ2-3, reads EAGVAQSPRYKIIEKRQSVAFWCNPISGHATLYWYQQILGQGPKLLIQFQNNGVVDDSQLPKDRFSAERLKGVDSTLKIQPAKLEDSAVYLCASSLGRLARARTDTQYFGPGTRLTVL.

This clone was detected only once. This rearrangement joins TRBV30 to TRBJ1-5; a possible D gene is TRBD1 (5 bases). Germline assignment: CDR1 GTSNPN and CDR2 SVGIG (reference sequence). This CDR3 region has 14 residues. The V end was cut by 3 bases, the J end by 0 bases, with 9 bases between. The CDR3 region is CAWSQGHSNQPQHF. The CDR3 coding sequence is TGTGCCTGGAGCCAGGGTCATAGCAATCAGCCCCAGCATTTT.

The rearrangement joins TRBV11-1 to TRBJ2-2; 8 nucleotides line up with TRBD1. The V segment lost 5 bases and the J segment 4 bases; nucleotides outside the gene matches: 6. Germline CDR1 is SGHAT and CDR2 is FQDESV (reference sequence). The CDR3 totals 15 residues. The CDR3: CASSKQGVTTGELFF. The CDR3 nucleotides are TGTGCCAGCAGCAAACAGGGGGTGACCACCGGGGAGCTGTTTTTT. Based on the CDR3 plus reference TRBV11-1 and TRBJ2-2, the full variable domain is EAEVAQSPRYKITEKSQAVAFWCDPISGHATLYWYRQILGQGPELLVQFQDESVVDDSQLPKDRFSAERLKGVDSTLKIQPAELGDSAMYLCASSKQGVTTGELFFGEGSRLTVL.

This rearrangement joins TRBV30 to TRBJ2-3, with 8 nucleotides matching TRBD1. The junction had 5 bases not matched to a gene; V was cut back by 2 bases and J by 4 bases. The CDR3 consists of 14 residues. Per germline, CDR1 GTSNPN and CDR2 SVGIG (reference sequence). Written as DNA, the CDR3 is TGTGCCTGGAGTTGGACAGGGCAGGCAGATACGCAGTATTTT. Residues: CAWSWTGQADTQYF.

The chain employs TRBV4-1 and TRBJ2-3; no definite D call. The CDR3 covers 15 residues. Germline CDR1 is MGHRA and CDR2 is YSYEKL. V dropped 1 base and J dropped 2 bases, with 10 bases sitting between them. The CDR3 DNA is TGCGCCAGCAGCCAAGTTGGGCCATACACAGATACGCAGTATTTT. Its translation is CASSQVGPYTDTQYF.

This clone showed up just once. The V gene is TRBV5-8, the J gene TRBJ1-1; a weak D match, TRBD1 (6 bases). This CDR3 spans 16 amino acids. Trimming pared 4 bases from V and 2 bases from J, leaving 18 bases between. The germline V gene has CDR1 SGHTS and CDR2 YDEGEE. CDR3: CASSPRARGSNTEAFF. As DNA, the CDR3 is TGTGCCAGCAGCCCGAGGGCCAGGGGATCAAACACTGAAGCTTTCTTT.

The rearrangement links TRBV27 to TRBJ1-2; TRBD1 matches at 8 bases. The CDR3 spans 16 residues. V lost 0 bases and J lost 8; bases outside the gene matches: 11. Germline lookup yields CDR1 MNHEY and CDR2 SMNVEV (reference sequence). The CDR3, as DNA: TGTGCCAGCAGTTTATCGTACACAGGGGGAGTTGAAGGCTACACCTTC. The encoded protein is CASSLSYTGGVEGYTF.

The chain couples TRBV19 to TRBJ2-2; D is possibly TRBD1 or TRBD2 (5 bases each). V was trimmed by 4 bases and J by 1 base, leaving 10 bases between them. CDR1 is LNHDA, CDR2 SQIVND, per germline (reference sequence). There are 15 residues in the CDR3. The CDR3, as DNA: TGTGCCAGTAGTAGGGACCGTCGGAACACCGGGGAGCTGTTTTTT. This sequence encodes CASSRDRRNTGELFF. The variable domain in full, with the rest retrieved from reference TRBV19 and TRBJ2-2, is DGGITQSPKYLFRKEGQNVTLSCEQNLNHDAMYWYRQDPGQGLRLIYYSQIVNDFQKGDIAEGYSVSREKKESFPLTVTSAQKNPTAFYLCASSRDRRNTGELFFGEGSRLTVL.

V gene TRBV18 combines with J gene TRBJ1-2; D is uncertain. CDR1 and CDR2 from the germline V gene are KGHSH and LQKENI. Trimming took 2 bases from V and 4 from J, leaving 8 bases between them. This CDR3 comprises 13 residues. In DNA, the CDR3 is TGTGCCAGCTCACCAATGGAACTCTATGGCTACACCTTC. Translated: CASSPMELYGYTF. Looking up the rest from reference TRBV18 and TRBJ1-2 gives the full variable domain: NAGVMQNPRHLVRRRGQEARLRCSPMKGHSHVYWYRQLPEEGLKFMVYLQKENIIDESGMPKERFSAEFPKEGPSILRIQQVVRGDSAAYFCASSPMELYGYTFGSGTRLTVV.

The chain couples TRBV28 to TRBJ2-1; 13 bases are a match to TRBD2. The CDR3 covers 16 residues. With 5 bases clipped from V and 7 bases from J, the junction kept 8 bases outside the gene matches. From germline, CDR1 is MDHEN and CDR2 SYDVKM. The CDR3 region is CASSPGLAGIQNEQFF. The CDR3 nucleotides are TGTGCCAGCAGTCCGGGACTAGCGGGAATTCAGAATGAGCAGTTCTTC.

This chain links TRBV7-2 with TRBJ1-2; D remains unclear. CDR1 and CDR2 from the germline V gene are SGHTA and FQGNSA. Trimming shortened V by 0 bases and J by 7 bases, and 15 bases separated the two germline ends. This CDR3 spans 15 amino acids. The CDR3 sequence is CASSLAVGTLSGYTF. For the CDR3, the DNA is TGTGCCAGCAGCTTAGCGGTCGGCACTTTGAGTGGCTACACCTTC.

Of note for this clone: The identical CDR3 is also encoded by other nucleotide sequences in the sample. The V gene is TRBV18, the J gene TRBJ2-7, with D tentatively TRBD1 (6 bases). The V gene's germline CDR1 is KGHSH and CDR2 LQKENI. The V gene lost 0 bases and the J gene lost 2 bases, with 8 bases spanning the gap. CDR3 length equals 14 residues. The CDR3 sequence: CASSPPTGTYEQYF. The CDR3 nucleotides are TGTGCCAGCTCACCACCAACAGGGACCTACGAGCAGTACTTC.

This clone has only one observation. The J gene is TRBJ2-5, the V gene TRBV11-2; D is possibly TRBD1 (6 bases). Germline V gene lookup returns CDR1 SGHAT and CDR2 FQNNGV. This CDR3 contains 15 residues. The V end was cut by 3 bases, the J end by 3 bases, with 14 bases between. CDR3 nucleotide sequence: TGTGCCAGCAGCTTGGCAACAGGGCTGAAAGAGACCCAGTACTTC. Amino acids: CASSLATGLKETQYF.

The genes are TRBV5-1 and TRBJ2-3; D might be TRBD1 or TRBD2, each matching 6 bases. This CDR3 has 14 amino acids. Germline lookup yields CDR1 SGHRS and CDR2 YFSETQ. The V end was cut by 0 bases, the J end by 5 bases, with 10 bases between. The CDR3 DNA is TGCGCCAGCAGCTTGGTGGGGGGCCAAGATACGCAGTATTTT. This sequence encodes CASSLVGGQDTQYF.

The genes are TRBV15 and TRBJ2-1, with TRBD2 matching 8 bases. CDR1 and CDR2 from the germline V gene are LNHNV and YYDKDF (reference sequence). This CDR3 is 16 amino acids long. V trimming: 1 base; J trimming: 3 bases; junction bases outside the gene matches: 5. The CDR3 nucleotides are TGTGCCACCAGCAGAGGTGGCAGCGGGAGCTACAATGAGCAGTTCTTC. It yields the protein CATSRGGSGSYNEQFF.

This CDR3 reads CASSPNLRGEITEAFF. The CDR3 bases are TGTGCCAGCAGCCCTAATCTTCGGGGTGAGATCACTGAAGCTTTCTTT. This sequence joins TRBV7-2 and TRBJ1-1; no firm D call. CDR1 and CDR2 from the germline V gene are SGHTA and FQGNSA. The germline V and J ends were trimmed by 5 bases and 4 bases, with 20 bases remaining between them. The CDR3 covers 16 residues.

V is TRBV7-9 and J is TRBJ1-5; D gene ambiguous. CDR1 is SEHNR and CDR2 is FQNEAQ in the germline V gene (reference sequence). V was pared by 8 bases and J by 4 bases, with 12 bases between. CDR3 length: 13 residues. Here the CDR3 reads CASQAGRNQPQHF. The CDR3 DNA reads as TGTGCCAGCCAGGCAGGCCGAAATCAGCCCCAGCATTTT.

The J gene is TRBJ1-3, the V gene TRBV5-6; possibly TRBD1 for D (5 bases). This CDR3 is 16 amino acids long. V lost 5 bases to trimming and J lost 7 bases, with 22 bases between them. Germline lookup yields CDR1 SGHDT and CDR2 YYEEEE. The CDR3 loop is CASSSAGAPSGNTIYF. Written as DNA, the CDR3 is TGTGCCAGCAGTTCCGCCGGGGCGCCTAGCGGGAACACCATATATTTT.

To note about this clone: A clone one base away is much larger, so this may be a read error. J is TRBJ2-5 and V is TRBV30, with a tentative D call TRBD2 (5 bases). Per the germline V gene, CDR1 is GTSNPN and CDR2 is SVGIG (reference sequence). Trimming took 4 bases from V and 2 from J, leaving 14 bases between them. The CDR3 consists of 14 residues. The CDR3 DNA is TGTGCCTGGAATGAAGGAGGCAGTCAAGAGACCCAGTACTTC. This codes for CAWNEGGSQETQYF.

This chain links TRBV5-1 with TRBJ2-7; TRBD1 aligns across 7 bases. The CDR3 is made up of 14 amino acids. CDR1 is SGHRS and CDR2 is YFSETQ in the germline V gene. V dropped 4 bases and J dropped 7; count of bases not matched to a gene: 11. The CDR3 DNA is TGCGCCAGCAGCCCTGCCAGACAGGGTTGGGAGCAGTACTTC. It yields the protein CASSPARQGWEQYF.

This clone is a singleton in its sample. The V gene is TRBV7-9, the J gene TRBJ1-3; D gene ambiguous. The V end was cut by 3 bases, the J end by 3 bases, with 9 bases between. The CDR3 is 14 amino acids. Germline loops: CDR1 SEHNR, CDR2 FQNEAQ (reference sequence). In DNA, the CDR3 is TGTGCCAGCAGCTTTCAAGGGTTTGGAAACACCATATATTTT. It translates to CASSFQGFGNTIYF.

The genes are TRBV27 and TRBJ2-2; D call uncertain. The length of the CDR3 is 17 residues. The germline V and J ends were trimmed by 6 bases and 3 bases, with 20 bases remaining between them. The V gene's germline CDR1 is MNHEY and CDR2 SMNVEV (reference sequence). The CDR3 protein is CASRRNSRARDTGELFF. DNA for the CDR3: TGTGCCAGCAGAAGAAACTCCCGGGCCCGGGACACCGGGGAGCTGTTTTTT.

The chain links TRBV6-1 to TRBJ2-7; no definite D call. Trimming took 6 bases from V and 3 from J, leaving 12 bases between them. Germline assignment: CDR1 MNHNS and CDR2 SASEGT. The CDR3 extends over 13 amino acids. In DNA, the CDR3 is TGTGCCAGCAGGGTACCCCCATACTACGAGCAGTACTTC. Its protein is CASRVPPYYEQYF.

This CDR3 is CSVGGAGTNLPWGETQYF. In nucleotides, the CDR3 is TGCAGCGTGGGAGGGGCAGGGACTAATCTCCCGTGGGGGGAGACCCAGTACTTC. The chain is built from TRBV29-1 and TRBJ2-5; 7 bases match TRBD2. Looked up from germline, CDR1 is SQVTM and CDR2 is ANQGSEA. The V segment lost 6 bases and the J segment 5 bases; nucleotides outside the gene matches: 24. The CDR3 is 18 amino acids.